This T cell receptor (beta chain) derives from a study of cytomegalovirus exposure and HLA in healthy donors. As for the study in general: The roughly 120 validation repertoires were reported in a later analysis to have been generated on the same platform as the roughly 720 first-cohort repertoires.

Sequencing was performed with immunoSEQ multiplex PCR; in TCRdb, only in-frame clones are kept and a portion is missing. The sample holds some 200,000 clones, about 79% seen once. On this clone: Its antigen is still unknown.

Study observations and caveats: Despite most TCR sequences being rare, some public TCRs occurred in many donors. Overall, under 200 TCR beta chains were annotated as cytomegalovirus-associated.

CDR3 length equals 15 residues. Germline V lookup: CDR1 SNHLY, CDR2 FYNNEI. V was pared by 8 bases and J by 8 bases, with 22 bases between. What was sequenced was PBMCs. The TCR comes from a woman younger than 45 in good health and CMV-seropositive. The chain uses TRBV2 and TRBJ2-4; D may be TRBD1 (6 bases). As DNA, the CDR3 is TGTGCCAGCCGCCCCGGTGGCCGGAAGGGGGACATTCAGTACTTC. Translation gives CASRPGGRKGDIQYF.